The next 29 T cell receptor beta chains were all read from a single sample in a study of CXCR3-negative and CXCR3-positive naive CD8 T cells. 5' RACE with UMI labels generated the TRB cDNA libraries. TCRdb reworked the 5' RACE reads into one entry per CDR3 protein, no DNA. Its table lists around 140,000 distinct CDR3 sequences. The sample consisted of naive CXCR3- CD8+ T cells from blood. Noted subset: CD45RO-CCR7+CD27+CD95- naive CD8+ T cells lacking CXCR3 (TNR3-). Receptor source: a human donor in good health. Some clones in this sample may be carry-over from other donors' samples.

This CDR3 is CASSLVEGLTYNEQFF. This chain links TRBV5-1 with TRBJ2-1; TCRdb's D gene call, TRBD2, goes unchecked for lack of DNA. CDR1 and CDR2 (germline): SGHRS, YFSETQ. The CDR3 is made up of 16 amino acids. Based on the CDR3 plus reference TRBV5-1 and TRBJ2-1, the full variable domain is KAGVTQTPRYLIKTRGQQVTLSCSPISGHRSVSWYQQTPGQGLQFLFEYFSETQRNKGNFPGRFSGRQFSNSRSEMNVSTLELGDSALYLCASSLVEGLTYNEQFFGPGTRLTVL.

The chain employs TRBV20-1 and TRBJ2-7; no DNA is available, so the TRBD1 call from TCRdb remains unchecked. The germline CDR1 and CDR2 sequences are DFQATT and SNEGSKA (reference sequence). CDR3 length equals 15 residues. The CDR3 reads CSAQAQGDTRYEQYF.

The genes are TRBV7-2 and TRBJ2-5; TCRdb gives TRBD2 as the D gene, but with no DNA this cannot be confirmed. This CDR3 is 14 amino acids long. Germline V lookup: CDR1 SGHTA, CDR2 FQGNSA. The CDR3 loop reads CASSPSGAAETQYF. The full variable domain, its missing parts supplied by reference TRBV7-2 and TRBJ2-5, is GAGVSQSPSNKVTEKGKDVELRCDPISGHTALYWYRQSLGQGLEFLIYFQGNSAPDKSGLPSDRFSAERTGGSVSTLTIQRTQQEDSAVYLCASSPSGAAETQYFGPGTRLLVL.

The V call is TRBV29-1, the J call TRBJ1-2; no DNA is available, so the TRBD1 call from TCRdb remains unchecked. CDR3 length equals 14 residues. Germline V gene lookup returns CDR1 SQVTM and CDR2 ANQGSEA. CDR3 sequence: CSVIPWDRVDGYTF.

The chain couples TRBV11-3 to TRBJ2-1. The CDR3 has 15 residues. The germline V gene has CDR1 SGHNT and CDR2 YENEEA. CDR3 sequence reads: CASSLDQVGYNEQFF.

The chain has TRBV5-8 and TRBJ2-5; TCRdb's D call, TRBD1, is unchecked because there is no DNA. The germline CDR1 and CDR2 sequences are SGHTS and YDEGEE. The CDR3 consists of 14 residues. CDR3 protein: CASSPGTGQETQYF.

The chain carries TRBV20-1 and TRBJ1-5; lacking DNA, the TRBD1 call made by TCRdb goes unchecked. The CDR3 length is 19 residues. Germline CDR1 DFQATT, CDR2 SNEGSKA (reference sequence). The CDR3 protein is CSASSAPGPTFPSNQPQHF.

The chain joins TRBV29-1 to TRBJ2-1; TCRdb outputs TRBD2, but without DNA this stays unchecked. Germline values: CDR1 SQVTM, CDR2 ANQGSEA. The CDR3 has 15 amino acids. This chain's CDR3 is CSVPLFGAGRNEQFF.

This sequence joins TRBV19 and TRBJ2-5; TCRdb's D call of TRBD2 is untestable without DNA. The CDR3 extends over 16 amino acids. Germline V gene lookup returns CDR1 LNHDA and CDR2 SQIVND (reference sequence). The CDR3 sequence is CATRTGTRGFGETQYF.

V and J are TRBV4-1 and TRBJ1-3. Germline values: CDR1 MGHRA, CDR2 YSYEKL. The CDR3 extends over 11 amino acids. This chain's CDR3 is CASSPGNTIYF.

The V gene is TRBV4-1, the J gene TRBJ2-5. CDR3 length equals 14 residues. Germline values: CDR1 MGHRA, CDR2 YSYEKL. The CDR3 is CASSQGADQETQYF.

This chain links TRBV29-1 with TRBJ2-7; checking the TCRdb D call of TRBD2 is not possible without DNA. The CDR3 spans 15 residues. CDR1 SQVTM and CDR2 ANQGSEA come from the germline V gene. The CDR3: CSVHNKRDRPYEQYF.

This chain connects TRBV29-1 to TRBJ2-1; TCRdb indicates TRBD1, and absent DNA this call remains unverified. Germline lookup yields CDR1 SQVTM and CDR2 ANQGSEA. The CDR3 length is 13 residues. The CDR3 loop is CSEGQGPYNEQFF.

This sequence joins TRBV28 and TRBJ2-1. Germline-derived CDR1 and CDR2 are MDHEN and SYDVKM. This CDR3 has 15 amino acids. The CDR3 spells CASSLGFSLYNEQFF.

The chain combines TRBV28 with TRBJ2-5; TCRdb lists TRBD2, though no DNA is available to test this call. CDR1 and CDR2 (germline): MDHEN, SYDVKM. The CDR3 covers 13 residues. Here the CDR3 reads CASSSRGNETQYF.

The chain uses TRBV12-3 or TRBV12-4 and TRBJ1-2. The CDR3 covers 13 residues. CDR3 protein: CASQGAVDYGYTF.

This chain links TRBV6-5 with TRBJ2-5; TCRdb selects TRBD2, and the lack of DNA leaves this call unchecked. Germline-derived CDR1 and CDR2 are MNHEY and SVGAGI. The length of the CDR3 is 17 residues. This chain's CDR3 is CASSTDTSGLFQETQYF.

The chain uses TRBV27 and TRBJ2-3. CDR1 and CDR2 (germline): MNHEY, SMNVEV (reference sequence). The length of the CDR3 is 14 residues. The CDR3 region is CASSLRLDPDTQYF.

This chain links TRBV28 with TRBJ2-3; TCRdb lists TRBD1, though no DNA is available to test this call. This CDR3 is 13 amino acids long. CDR1 and CDR2 from the germline V gene are MDHEN and SYDVKM. CDR3: CASSYRDLDTQYF.

The chain is built from TRBV7-9 and TRBJ2-1; TCRdb's D gene call, TRBD2, goes unchecked for lack of DNA. Germline CDR1 is SEHNR and CDR2 is FQNEAQ (reference sequence). This CDR3 has 20 amino acids. CDR3 in amino acids: CASKNTGTSGSWAPYNEQFF.

The chain combines TRBV6-5 with TRBJ1-2; TCRdb picks TRBD1, but there is no DNA to check that call. The CDR3 covers 16 residues. Germline values: CDR1 MNHEY, CDR2 SVGAGI. The CDR3 loop reads CASSYFGGESGYGYTF.

The rearrangement links TRBV23-1 to TRBJ2-7; TCRdb proposes TRBD1, but this gene call is untestable without DNA. TRBV23-1 is an ORF, and what it does is uncertain. The CDR3 contains 13 residues. This chain's CDR3 is CAKTGRLNYEQYF.

J is TRBJ2-7 and V is TRBV6-5; there is no DNA to check the TCRdb D call of TRBD2. CDR1 and CDR2 from the germline V gene are MNHEY and SVGAGI. CDR3 size: 15 residues. This chain's CDR3 is CASSQGLAGLYEQYF.

This sequence joins TRBV11-3 and TRBJ1-1; TCRdb lists TRBD1, though no DNA is available to test this call. Germline V gene lookup returns CDR1 SGHNT and CDR2 YENEEA. The CDR3 is made up of 22 amino acids. This chain's CDR3 is CASSLESLMRGKGGLMNTEAFF.

V usage is TRBV20-1 and J usage is TRBJ2-7. Germline CDR1 DFQATT, CDR2 SNEGSKA (reference sequence). The CDR3 extends over 15 amino acids. CDR3 in amino acids: CSAYSDRTGPYEQYF.

The chain has TRBV10-2 and TRBJ2-7; TCRdb lists TRBD2, though no DNA is available to test this call. CDR3 length equals 16 residues. CDR1 and CDR2 from the germline V gene are WSHSY and SAAADI. The CDR3 sequence is CASRTSGSPALGEQYF.

This rearrangement joins TRBV29-1 to TRBJ2-5; TCRdb's D gene call, TRBD1, goes unchecked for lack of DNA. The CDR3 extends over 13 amino acids. CDR1 SQVTM and CDR2 ANQGSEA come from the germline V gene. The CDR3 sequence: CSVEGAGQETQYF.

This chain joins TRBV7-9 and TRBJ2-7; as DNA is missing, the TRBD1 call by TCRdb cannot be tested. This CDR3 has 14 amino acids. The germline V gene encodes CDR1 SEHNR and CDR2 FQNEAQ (reference sequence). CDR3 protein: CASSLPGTTYEQYF.

V and J are TRBV28 and TRBJ2-2. This CDR3 is built from 15 residues. Germline V gene lookup returns CDR1 MDHEN and CDR2 SYDVKM. CDR3 amino acids: CASSLGRLNTGELFF.